The 20 T cell receptor beta chains below come from one sample, sequenced in a study of blood T cell repertoires in COVID-19. TCRdb's copy holds only in-frame clones and misses some; the assay was immunoSEQ multiplex PCR. The table shows about 140,000 clones, with nearly 85% occurring only once. Sequencing used peripheral blood. The receptors come from a human donor in a cohort sampled during active COVID-19.

The chain couples TRBV7-2 to TRBJ2-3; D is perhaps TRBD1 (5 bases). Germline lookup yields CDR1 SGHTA and CDR2 FQGNSA. Trimming cost V 5 bases and J 3 bases, with 15 bases left between them. This CDR3 has 15 residues. In DNA form, the CDR3 reads TGTGCCAGCAGCGTGGGGCTAGGTGTTACAGATACGCAGTATTTT. Amino acid sequence: CASSVGLGVTDTQYF.

The V call is TRBV19, the J call TRBJ1-2, with 7 nucleotides matching TRBD1. V lost 6 bases, J lost 4 bases, and 11 bases stayed unmatched. The CDR3 sequence is 15 residues long. From germline, CDR1 is LNHDA and CDR2 SQIVND (reference sequence). CDR3 bases: TGTGCCAGTAGCGTCCCGGGACAGAGAGGCTATGGCTACACCTTC. Protein: CASSVPGQRGYGYTF.

The V gene is TRBV10-1, the J gene TRBJ2-2, with 8 positions matching TRBD2. Germline-derived CDR1 and CDR2 are WNHNN and SYGVQD (reference sequence). V lost 10 bases to trimming and J lost 5 bases; unmatched junction nucleotides: 12. This CDR3 region has 15 residues. The CDR3 nucleotides are TGCGCCACCCCGGGGGGAGCGGGAGCGACCGGGGAGCTGTTTTTT. This encodes CATPGGAGATGELFF.

The chain uses TRBV28 and TRBJ2-1; 12 bases map to TRBD2. The CDR3 is 16 residues long. J was trimmed by 3 bases and V by 4 bases; bases with no gene match: 4. Per germline, CDR1 MDHEN and CDR2 SYDVKM. The CDR3, as DNA: TGTGCCAGCAGTTCTACACTAGCGGGAGGCTACAATGAGCAGTTCTTC. Amino acids: CASSSTLAGGYNEQFF.

This rearrangement joins TRBV2 to TRBJ2-2, with a tentative D call TRBD2 (5 bases). Trimming shortened V by 4 bases and J by 7 bases, and 16 bases separated the two germline ends. CDR3 length equals 15 residues. The germline gives CDR1 SNHLY, CDR2 FYNNEI. The CDR3 DNA follows: TGTGCCAGCAGTGGGCAAGGACTGGGTGTCGGGGAGCTGTTTTTT. As protein: CASSGQGLGVGELFF. Complete variable domain (other parts from reference TRBV2 and TRBJ2-2): EPEVTQTPSHQVTQMGQEVILRCVPISNHLYFYWYRQILGQKVEFLVSFYNNEISEKSEIFDDQFSVERPDGSNFTLKIRSTKLEDSAMYFCASSGQGLGVGELFFGEGSRLTVL.

The chain joins TRBV5-5 to TRBJ2-1; weak D call: TRBD2 (6 bases). Germline V gene sequence: CDR1 SGHKS, CDR2 YYEKEE (reference sequence). Trimming took 0 bases from V and 4 from J, leaving 8 bases between them. The CDR3 has 14 residues. The CDR3 sequence is CASSLADYYNEQFF. The CDR3, as DNA: TGTGCCAGCAGCTTGGCGGACTATTACAATGAGCAGTTCTTC.

V gene TRBV29-1 combines with J gene TRBJ2-3, with 8 bases lining up with TRBD2. Trimming cost V 6 bases and J 2 bases; bases outside gene matches: 7. Germline lookup yields CDR1 SQVTM and CDR2 ANQGSEA. This CDR3 has 14 residues. CDR3 nucleotide sequence: TGCAGCGTCCAGCGGGGGACAAACACAGATACGCAGTATTTT. It specifies CSVQRGTNTDTQYF.

CDR3 DNA sequence: TGTGCCAGCAGCTTAAACGGACAGGGCAAGCAGTACTTC. Its translation is CASSLNGQGKQYF. V gene TRBV5-5 combines with J gene TRBJ2-7, with 8 bases aligning to TRBD1. V gave up 2 bases and J gave up 8 bases; unmatched junction bases: 6. Germline V CDR1 and CDR2: SGHKS, YYEKEE (reference sequence). CDR3 length: 13 residues. Combining the CDR3 with reference TRBV5-5 and TRBJ2-7 gives the whole variable domain DAGVTQSPTHLIKTRGQQVTLRCSPISGHKSVSWYQQVLGQGPQFIFQYYEKEERGRGNFPDRFSARQFPNYSSELNVNALLLGDSALYLCASSLNGQGKQYFGPGTRLTVT.

This chain connects TRBV5-5 to TRBJ1-5; 9 bases line up with TRBD1. Per germline, CDR1 SGHKS and CDR2 YYEKEE (reference sequence). This CDR3 is built from 16 residues. V trimming: 3 bases; J trimming: 1 base; junction bases outside the gene matches: 5. CDR3 region: CASSSEGQGSNQPQHF. CDR3 DNA: TGTGCCAGCAGCTCGGAGGGACAGGGAAGCAATCAGCCCCAGCATTTT.

The rearrangement joins TRBV3-1 (or the pseudogene TRBV3-2) to TRBJ2-7, with 15 bases aligning to TRBD2. Trimming took 4 bases from V and 6 from J; bases not matched to a gene: 10. CDR3 length equals 17 residues. In germline, CDR1 is LGHDT, CDR2 YNNKEL (reference sequence). This CDR3 is CASSPSRTSGRAPEQYV. CDR3 bases: TGTGCCAGCAGCCCATCTCGGACTAGCGGGAGGGCCCCCGAGCAGTACGTC.

The chain recombines TRBV6-5 with TRBJ2-3, with D tentatively TRBD2 (5 bases). In germline, CDR1 is MNHEY, CDR2 SVGAGI. The CDR3 sequence is 14 residues long. V lost 10 bases to trimming and J lost 0 bases, with 14 bases between them. CDR3 sequence reads: CAIRTLSSTDTQYF. CDR3 bases: TGTGCCATCCGGACTCTCTCTAGCACAGATACGCAGTATTTT.

V gene TRBV29-1 combines with J gene TRBJ1-1; TRBD1 aligns across 10 bases. Trimming at V came to 6 bases and at J to 6 bases, leaving 7 bases not matched to a gene. CDR1 is SQVTM and CDR2 is ANQGSEA in the germline V gene. This CDR3 region has 13 residues. DNA for the CDR3: TGCAGCGTGGATAGGACAGGGGGATCTGAAGCTTTCTTT. Its protein product is CSVDRTGGSEAFF.

This clone is a singleton in its sample. The chain combines TRBV5-6 with TRBJ2-3; D ambiguous. Germline loops: CDR1 SGHDT, CDR2 YYEEEE. This CDR3 is 13 amino acids long. Between the trimmed V and J ends, which lost 3 bases and 0 bases, there was a span of 5 bases. CDR3 region: CASSYGSTDTQYF. The DNA of the CDR3 is TGTGCCAGCAGCTACGGGAGCACAGATACGCAGTATTTT. Full variable domain (rest looked up from reference TRBV5-6 and TRBJ2-3): DAGVTQSPTHLIKTRGQQVTLRCSPKSGHDTVSWYQQALGQGPQFIFQYYEEEERQRGNFPDRFSGHQFPNYSSELNVNALLLGDSALYLCASSYGSTDTQYFGPGTRLTVL.

The V and J genes are TRBV27 and TRBJ2-3; weak D call: TRBD1 (6 bases). This CDR3 region has 16 residues. V was trimmed by 0 bases and J by 9 bases, leaving 19 bases between them. Germline CDR1 is MNHEY and CDR2 is SMNVEV (reference sequence). CDR3 coding DNA: TGTGCCAGCAGTTTATCGGGGACATACGGAGGTGTAACGCAGTATTTT. It yields the protein CASSLSGTYGGVTQYF.

The V call is TRBV3-1 (or the pseudogene TRBV3-2), the J call TRBJ2-3; 7 bases line up with TRBD1. This CDR3 is built from 15 residues. V lost 4 bases to trimming and J lost 4 bases; unmatched junction nucleotides: 8. The germline V gene has CDR1 LGHDT and CDR2 YNNKEL (reference sequence). CDR3 protein: CASSRDGTVADTQYF. In DNA, the CDR3 is TGTGCCAGCAGCCGGGACGGGACAGTTGCAGATACGCAGTATTTT.

This clone was recorded only once. The chain has TRBV5-1 and TRBJ2-2; TRBD1 agrees at 9 bases. CDR1 is SGHRS, CDR2 YFSETQ, per germline. J gave up 3 bases and V 6 bases, and 6 bases lay outside the gene matches. CDR3 length equals 15 residues. The CDR3 here is CASKDRGRDTGELFF. The CDR3 DNA reads TGCGCCAGCAAGGACAGGGGTCGGGACACCGGGGAGCTGTTTTTT.

J is TRBJ2-2 and V is TRBV29-1; D possibly corresponds to TRBD2 (5 bases). This CDR3 has 14 amino acids. With 6 bases removed from V and 3 bases from J, the gap between germline ends came to 14 bases. In germline, CDR1 is SQVTM, CDR2 ANQGSEA. The CDR3 DNA follows: TGCAGCGTGAGGCGGGCTAGAGACACCGGGGAGCTGTTTTTT. As protein: CSVRRARDTGELFF.

The rearrangement joins TRBV4-3 to TRBJ2-1, with D unresolved. V was clipped by 0 bases and J by 4 bases, with 13 bases between them. In germline, CDR1 is LGHNA, CDR2 YSLEER. This CDR3 is built from 16 residues. In DNA form, the CDR3 reads TGCGCCAGCAGCCAAGAAGAAACTACTACTTACAATGAGCAGTTCTTC. Translation: CASSQEETTTYNEQFF.

The rearrangement joins TRBV28 to TRBJ2-2; no clear D gene. CDR1 and CDR2 (germline): MDHEN, SYDVKM. The CDR3 loop spans 11 amino acids. V was cut by 6 bases and J by 3 bases, with 2 bases left in between. The CDR3 DNA reads as TGTGCCAGCAGCTACACCGGGGAGCTGTTTTTT. It specifies CASSYTGELFF. Full variable domain (missing parts from reference TRBV28 and TRBJ2-2): DVKVTQSSRYLVKRTGEKVFLECVQDMDHENMFWYRQDPGLGLRLIYFSYDVKMKEKGDIPEGYSVSREKKERFSLILESASTNQTSMYLCASSYTGELFFGEGSRLTVL.

This chain joins TRBV20-1 and TRBJ1-4; unclear D gene. Germline values: CDR1 DFQATT, CDR2 SNEGSKA (reference sequence). Trimming left V 3 bases short and J 3 bases short, with 8 bases between. The CDR3 is 13 amino acids. The DNA for the CDR3 is TGCAGTGCTAGTCCGGGTTCTAATGAAAAACTGTTTTTT. It translates to CSASPGSNEKLFF.